This note documents a single T cell receptor beta chain sequence. These data originate in a study of blood T cell repertoires in COVID-19. Germline CDR1 is KGHSH and CDR2 is LQKENI. The CDR3 is 16 residues long. The V segment lost 0 bases and the J segment 6 bases; nucleotides outside the gene matches: 8. The authors' processing: Amplification from reference gene primers served as the basis for estimated nucleated cell counts. The table came from immunoSEQ multiplex PCR; TCRdb's copy has only in-frame clones and leaves some out. The D gene and trimming were derived from the DNA, and the V and J assignments and clone size from that table. The sample lists some 170,000 clones; under 85% were seen once.

This chain joins TRBV18 and TRBJ2-3, with 8 bases that match TRBD2. Specimen: peripheral blood. The receptor comes from a man aged 65 to 85 with acute or convalescent COVID-19. Written as DNA, the CDR3 is TGTGCCAGCTCACCACCGAGGGGGACTAGGGGCGATACGCAGTATTTT. Protein sequence: CASSPPRGTRGDTQYF. The entire variable domain, with the rest obtained from reference TRBV18 and TRBJ2-3, is as follows: NAGVMQNPRHLVRRRGQEARLRCSPMKGHSHVYWYRQLPEEGLKFMVYLQKENIIDESGMPKERFSAEFPKEGPSILRIQQVVRGDSAAYFCASSPPRGTRGDTQYFGPGTRLTVL.